A selection of T cell receptor beta chains follows, all from one sample in a study of blood T cell repertoires in COVID-19. Some clones are missing from TCRdb's copy, which holds only in-frame ones; the method was immunoSEQ multiplex PCR. The data contain 200,000 to 300,000 clones, around 87% of them seen just once; the ten biggest clones take up approximately 5.3%. The sequencing input was peripheral blood. These receptors all stem from a woman aged 60-70 years with COVID-19, enrolled during active disease. Both conserved end residues are part of each CDR3. D genes are given only for firm matches. Rows may omit the clone size; those that give it use once, few, many or a size class.

abundance: NA; d_gene: TRBD2; v_gene: TRBV27; j_gene: TRBJ2-7; CDR3nt: TGTGCCAGCAGTTTACGGGAGGGCACCTACGAGCAGTACTTC; CDR3aa: CASSLREGTYEQYF
abundance: NA; d_gene: NA; v_gene: TRBV27; j_gene: TRBJ1-2; CDR3nt: TGTGCCAGCAAGGGGGAGGGTCATTATGGCTACACCTTC; CDR3aa: CASKGEGHYGYTF
abundance: NA; d_gene: NA; v_gene: TRBV4-1; j_gene: TRBJ1-4; CDR3nt: TGCGCCAGCAGCCAAGAGGTCGGGAAACTGTTTTTT; CDR3aa: CASSQEVGKLFF
abundance: NA; d_gene: TRBD1; v_gene: TRBV15; j_gene: TRBJ2-1; CDR3nt: TGTGCCACCAGCAGCGGACAGGGGGCAGGCAATGAGCAGTTCTTC; CDR3aa: CATSSGQGAGNEQFF
abundance: NA; d_gene: TRBD2; v_gene: TRBV27; j_gene: TRBJ2-7; CDR3nt: TGTGCCAGCAGTTTAGTCCCCCTAGCGGGAGTGGGCGAGCAGTACTTC; CDR3aa: CASSLVPLAGVGEQYF
abundance: NA; d_gene: TRBD2; v_gene: TRBV29-1; j_gene: TRBJ2-5; CDR3nt: TGCAGCGTTGCCCCAGCGGGAGGAGAGACCCAGTACTTC; CDR3aa: CSVAPAGGETQYF
abundance: NA; d_gene: NA; v_gene: TRBV4-3; j_gene: TRBJ1-5; CDR3nt: TGCGCCAGCAGCCAAATGGTGGGGGCCAGCAATCAGCCCCAGCATTTT; CDR3aa: CASSQMVGASNQPQHF
abundance: few; d_gene: NA; v_gene: TRBV3-1/TRBV3-2; j_gene: TRBJ1-5; CDR3nt: TGTGCCAGCAGCCAAATCATGAGGGGGTGCGTAATAAATCAGCCCCAGCATTTT; CDR3aa: CASSQIMRGCVINQPQHF
abundance: once; d_gene: NA; v_gene: TRBV19; j_gene: TRBJ1-4; CDR3nt: TGTGCCAGTAGTATCCGGTTGAGGGATGGCGAAAAACTGTTTTTT; CDR3aa: CASSIRLRDGEKLFF
abundance: NA; d_gene: TRBD2; v_gene: TRBV19; j_gene: TRBJ2-1; CDR3nt: TGTGCCAGTAGTGTCGGGACTAGCGGCCTCTCCTACAATGAGCAGTTCTTC; CDR3aa: CASSVGTSGLSYNEQFF
abundance: NA; d_gene: NA; v_gene: TRBV19; j_gene: TRBJ2-2; CDR3nt: TGTGCCAGTAGTCCTGGACTATCCTATCATGTTCCCGGGGAGCTGTTTTTT; CDR3aa: CASSPGLSYHVPGELFF
abundance: NA; d_gene: NA; v_gene: TRBV28; j_gene: TRBJ1-6; CDR3nt: TGTGCCAGCAGCGAATCAGGAACGCATTCACCCCTCCACTTT; CDR3aa: CASSESGTHSPLHF
abundance: NA; d_gene: TRBD2; v_gene: TRBV7-2; j_gene: TRBJ2-7; CDR3nt: TGTGCCAGCAGCTTAGCGGGAGGGCCCCCCCGCGAGCAGTACTTC; CDR3aa: CASSLAGGPPREQYF
abundance: NA; d_gene: TRBD2; v_gene: TRBV5-4; j_gene: TRBJ2-1; CDR3nt: TGTGCCAGCAGCTTGGACGGGAGGGCCGTTAATGAGCAGTTCTTC; CDR3aa: CASSLDGRAVNEQFF
abundance: NA; d_gene: NA; v_gene: TRBV10-3; j_gene: TRBJ1-2; CDR3nt: TGTGCCATCAGGGAATCAGGGAGGGTTAACTATGGCTACACCTTC; CDR3aa: CAIRESGRVNYGYTF
abundance: once; d_gene: NA; v_gene: TRBV21-1; j_gene: TRBJ2-5; CDR3nt: TGTGCCAGCAGCAAACTTAAGCGGGAGGGCCCTTTCGGGGGGGCCCAGTACTTC; CDR3aa: CASSKLKREGPFGGAQYF
abundance: NA; d_gene: NA; v_gene: TRBV5-4; j_gene: TRBJ2-5; CDR3nt: TGTGCCAGCAGCTTGGCCAATTCGGTTAACCAAGAGACCCAGTACTTC; CDR3aa: CASSLANSVNQETQYF
abundance: NA; d_gene: TRBD1; v_gene: TRBV7-9; j_gene: TRBJ2-1; CDR3nt: TGTGCCAGCAGCTTAGTCGGGACAGGGTTCTACAATGAGCAGTTCTTC; CDR3aa: CASSLVGTGFYNEQFF
abundance: once; d_gene: TRBD2; v_gene: TRBV5-1; j_gene: TRBJ2-2; CDR3nt: TGCGCCAGCAGCCGCCTAACTAGCGCGGCCACCGGGGAGCTGTTTTTT; CDR3aa: CASSRLTSAATGELFF
abundance: NA; d_gene: NA; v_gene: TRBV28; j_gene: TRBJ1-3; CDR3nt: TGTGCCAGCAACAGAGACAGATCTGGAAACACCATATATTTT; CDR3aa: CASNRDRSGNTIYF
abundance: NA; d_gene: NA; v_gene: TRBV11-2; j_gene: TRBJ1-6; CDR3nt: TGTGCCAGCAGCTTAGTAGGAGGCCAGGCGAGAAATTCACCCCTCCACTTT; CDR3aa: CASSLVGGQARNSPLHF
abundance: once; d_gene: NA; v_gene: TRBV19; j_gene: TRBJ2-7; CDR3nt: TGTGCCAGTAGGTTGGGGCAGGGGTTCGACGAGCAGTACTTC; CDR3aa: CASRLGQGFDEQYF
abundance: NA; d_gene: TRBD2; v_gene: TRBV2; j_gene: TRBJ2-3; CDR3nt: TGTGCCGCCAAAGCAGGCGGCGGGAGATGGGATACGCAGTATTTT; CDR3aa: CAAKAGGGRWDTQYF
abundance: NA; d_gene: TRBD2; v_gene: TRBV7-8; j_gene: TRBJ2-1; CDR3nt: TGTGCCAGCAGCTTAGTAAGTGGGGGGACTAGCGGGAATGAGCAGTTCTTC; CDR3aa: CASSLVSGGTSGNEQFF
abundance: NA; d_gene: TRBD1; v_gene: TRBV5-1; j_gene: TRBJ2-3; CDR3nt: TGCGCCAGCAGCGGGACAGTTTTCGATACGCAGTATTTT; CDR3aa: CASSGTVFDTQYF
abundance: NA; d_gene: NA; v_gene: TRBV24-1; j_gene: TRBJ1-2; CDR3nt: TGTGCCACCAGTGGGCACGGGGGACCTAACTATGGCTACACCTTC; CDR3aa: CATSGHGGPNYGYTF
abundance: NA; d_gene: NA; v_gene: TRBV12-3/TRBV12-4; j_gene: TRBJ1-1; CDR3nt: TGTGCCAGCAGTTTAAGAGGGCCTAGTGAAGCTTTCTTT; CDR3aa: CASSLRGPSEAFF
abundance: NA; d_gene: TRBD2; v_gene: TRBV15; j_gene: TRBJ2-5; CDR3nt: TGTGCCACCAGCAGCGGTCGACTAGCGGTATTCCAAGAGACCCAGTACTTC; CDR3aa: CATSSGRLAVFQETQYF
abundance: NA; d_gene: NA; v_gene: TRBV18; j_gene: TRBJ1-1; CDR3nt: TGTGCCAGCTCACCACCAGGCGCAGGGGTAGGGGTCACTGAAGCTTTCTTT; CDR3aa: CASSPPGAGVGVTEAFF
abundance: NA; d_gene: NA; v_gene: TRBV5-1; j_gene: TRBJ1-2; CDR3nt: TGCGCCAGCAGCTGGACTTACAGGGCCCGAGACTATGGCTACACCTTC; CDR3aa: CASSWTYRARDYGYTF
abundance: NA; d_gene: NA; v_gene: TRBV9; j_gene: TRBJ1-6; CDR3nt: TGTGCCAGCAGCGTAACCCGGCAGGGCAATTCACCCCTCCACTTT; CDR3aa: CASSVTRQGNSPLHF
abundance: NA; d_gene: TRBD2; v_gene: TRBV9; j_gene: TRBJ2-7; CDR3nt: TGTGCCAGCAGCGTCGGACTAGCGAGCTACGAGCAGTACTTC; CDR3aa: CASSVGLASYEQYF
abundance: NA; d_gene: NA; v_gene: TRBV4-3; j_gene: TRBJ2-2; CDR3nt: TGCGCCAGCAGCCAAGGCGGGAATCCAACCGGGGAGCTGTTTTTT; CDR3aa: CASSQGGNPTGELFF
abundance: once; d_gene: NA; v_gene: TRBV6-2/TRBV6-3; j_gene: TRBJ1-4; CDR3nt: TGTGCCAGCAGCCGAGGGCAGGCCCTGTTTTTT; CDR3aa: CASSRGQALFF
abundance: NA; d_gene: NA; v_gene: TRBV5-6; j_gene: TRBJ1-4; CDR3nt: TGTGCCAGCAGCCTGCTTGGCGAGGGCTATGAAAAACTGTTTTTT; CDR3aa: CASSLLGEGYEKLFF
abundance: once; d_gene: NA; v_gene: TRBV6-2/TRBV6-3; j_gene: TRBJ2-7; CDR3nt: TGTGCCAGCAGTTACTCGACAGCTGCCTACGAGCAGTACTTC; CDR3aa: CASSYSTAAYEQYF
abundance: NA; d_gene: NA; v_gene: TRBV2; j_gene: TRBJ2-7; CDR3nt: TGTGCCAGCACCCCAGACAGGTTCTACGAGCAGTACTTC; CDR3aa: CASTPDRFYEQYF
abundance: NA; d_gene: TRBD1; v_gene: TRBV25-1; j_gene: TRBJ1-6; CDR3nt: TGTGCCAGCAGTGGTACAGGGGGCTCACCCCTCCACTTT; CDR3aa: CASSGTGGSPLHF
abundance: once; d_gene: TRBD1; v_gene: TRBV6-5; j_gene: TRBJ2-2; CDR3nt: TGTGCCAGCTCGACAGGGGCCAACACCGGGGAGCTGTTTTTT; CDR3aa: CASSTGANTGELFF
abundance: NA; d_gene: NA; v_gene: TRBV12-3/TRBV12-4; j_gene: TRBJ1-3; CDR3nt: TGTGCCAGCAGTCCACAGGGCCGAAACACCATATATTTT; CDR3aa: CASSPQGRNTIYF
abundance: NA; d_gene: NA; v_gene: TRBV30; j_gene: TRBJ1-3; CDR3nt: TGTGCCTGGAGTGTATTCTTTGGGGTAGGATTAGCGGATTCCTCTGGAAACACCATATATTTT; CDR3aa: CAWSVFFGVGLADSSGNTIYF
abundance: NA; d_gene: TRBD1; v_gene: TRBV24-1; j_gene: TRBJ1-6; CDR3nt: TGTGCCACCCAGGCCGGACAGGGGAGATCACCCCTCCACTTT; CDR3aa: CATQAGQGRSPLHF
abundance: NA; d_gene: TRBD2; v_gene: TRBV27; j_gene: TRBJ2-5; CDR3nt: TGTGCCAGCAGCCGTAGAACTAGCGGGAGGGCCTTCAGGGAGACCCAGTACTTC; CDR3aa: CASSRRTSGRAFRETQYF
abundance: NA; d_gene: NA; v_gene: TRBV7-9; j_gene: TRBJ1-2; CDR3nt: TGTGCCAGCAGCCGAGGACAGAGCTATGGCTACACCTTC; CDR3aa: CASSRGQSYGYTF
abundance: NA; d_gene: NA; v_gene: TRBV7-2; j_gene: TRBJ1-4; CDR3nt: TGTGCCAGCAGCTTGAGTGGAGCCCGCCTTGAAAAACTGTTTTTT; CDR3aa: CASSLSGARLEKLFF
abundance: NA; d_gene: TRBD1; v_gene: TRBV7-6; j_gene: TRBJ2-7; CDR3nt: TGTGCCAGCAGCTTCGGGACAGCACTCTACGAGCAGTACTTC; CDR3aa: CASSFGTALYEQYF
abundance: once; d_gene: NA; v_gene: TRBV4-2; j_gene: TRBJ2-7; CDR3nt: TGTGCCAGCAGCCAAGATGGGACTCCCTCCTACGAGCAGTACTTC; CDR3aa: CASSQDGTPSYEQYF
abundance: NA; d_gene: NA; v_gene: TRBV5-1; j_gene: TRBJ1-2; CDR3nt: TGCGCCAGCAGCCTTTCCGAAGGACAGAACTATGGCTACACCTTC; CDR3aa: CASSLSEGQNYGYTF
abundance: NA; d_gene: NA; v_gene: TRBV7-9; j_gene: TRBJ1-2; CDR3nt: TGTGCCAGCAGCTTACTCAGTGCCCGGGAAGGCTACACCTTC; CDR3aa: CASSLLSAREGYTF
abundance: NA; d_gene: NA; v_gene: TRBV4-1; j_gene: TRBJ1-2; CDR3nt: TGCGCCAGCAGCCTTGCCGGCAGGGGCCTTAACTATGGCTACACCTTC; CDR3aa: CASSLAGRGLNYGYTF
abundance: few; d_gene: TRBD1; v_gene: TRBV6-2/TRBV6-3; j_gene: TRBJ1-5; CDR3nt: TGTGCCAGCAGTCCCGGGACAGGGGGCCATCAGCCCCAGCATTTT; CDR3aa: CASSPGTGGHQPQHF
abundance: NA; d_gene: TRBD1; v_gene: TRBV7-8; j_gene: TRBJ2-3; CDR3nt: TGTGCCAGCAGCTTCTTGGCCGGCGGACAGGGGTCTCTTGGTACGCAGTATTTT; CDR3aa: CASSFLAGGQGSLGTQYF
abundance: NA; d_gene: NA; v_gene: TRBV29-1; j_gene: TRBJ2-4; CDR3nt: TGCAGCGTAAGACAGACGTCGAAAAACATTCAGTACTTC; CDR3aa: CSVRQTSKNIQYF